This T cell receptor (beta chain) was captured by sequencing in a study of OX40 agonist ivuxolimab in advanced cancers. Findings of the study overall: In the 0.1 to 3.0 mg/kg range, CD4+ and CD8+ blood T cells had expanded clonally by week 6.

Note on this clone: The antigen is undetermined.

TCRdb keeps only in-frame clones here, not all; method: immunoSEQ multiplex PCR. The sample holds tens of thousands of clones; 91% are singletons and the top ten take approximately 18%. The CDR3 loop spans 10 amino acids. Germline CDR1 and CDR2: DFQATT and SNEGSKA (reference sequence). V was cut by 6 bases and J by 4 bases, with 7 bases left in between. This material consisted of CD4+ or CD8+ T cells sorted from blood, taken in a trial of the OX40 agonist ivuxolimab. The chain combines TRBV20-1 with TRBJ2-7; D remains ambiguous. The sequence came from an adult with an advanced solid tumor such as melanoma, head and neck, liver or kidney cancer. CDR3 nucleotide sequence: TGCAGTGCACTCAATTACGAGCAGTACTTC. Translated, it gives CSALNYEQYF.